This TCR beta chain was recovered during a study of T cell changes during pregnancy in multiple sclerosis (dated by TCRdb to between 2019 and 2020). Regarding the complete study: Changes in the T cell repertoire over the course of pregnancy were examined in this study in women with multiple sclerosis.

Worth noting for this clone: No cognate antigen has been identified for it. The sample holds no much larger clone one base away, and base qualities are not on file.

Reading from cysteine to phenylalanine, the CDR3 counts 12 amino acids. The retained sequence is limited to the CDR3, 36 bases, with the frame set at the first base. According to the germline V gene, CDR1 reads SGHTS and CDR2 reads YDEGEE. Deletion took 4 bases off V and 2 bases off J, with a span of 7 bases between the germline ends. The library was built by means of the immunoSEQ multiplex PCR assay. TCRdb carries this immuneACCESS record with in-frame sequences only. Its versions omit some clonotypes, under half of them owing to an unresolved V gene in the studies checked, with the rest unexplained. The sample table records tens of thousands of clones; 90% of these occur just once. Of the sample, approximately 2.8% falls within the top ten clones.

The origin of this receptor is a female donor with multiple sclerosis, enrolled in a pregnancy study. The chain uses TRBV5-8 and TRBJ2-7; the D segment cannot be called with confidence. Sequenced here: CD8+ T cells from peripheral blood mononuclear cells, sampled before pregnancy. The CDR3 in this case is CASSRLTYEQYF. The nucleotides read TGTGCCAGCAGCCGTCTTACCTACGAGCAGTACTTC.